Reported below is one T cell receptor (beta chain). Its specificity is unknown. This sample is part of a study of T cell responses to AZD1222 COVID-19 vaccine. Study-wide findings and caveats: Researchers took repertoire samples only after the peak T cell response had come.

Profiling relied on immunoSEQ multiplex PCR, and the TCRdb table lists in-frame clones only, not all of them. Of about 100,000 clones listed, more than 75% were seen once; the top ten hold around 4.4%. CDR1 and CDR2 (germline): MNHNY, SVGAGI (reference sequence). The CDR3 length is 14 residues. Trimming took off 8 bases at V and 6 bases at J, with 19 bases between the two ends. This chain uses TRBV6-6 with TRBJ1-1; TRBD1 is a possible D gene (6 bases). The material was peripheral blood, obtained on day 0 of MenACWY control vaccination. This TCR derives from an adult in good health. The CDR3 sequence is CASGRTAQGAEAFF. For the CDR3, the DNA is TGTGCCAGCGGCCGGACAGCCCAGGGCGCTGAAGCTTTCTTT.